These 19 T cell receptor beta chains came from one sample sequenced in a study of cytomegalovirus exposure and HLA in healthy donors. PCR was performed using 60 Vbeta and 13 Jbeta primers. The data were produced by immunoSEQ multiplex PCR, yet TCRdb's version contains in-frame clones alone and is incomplete. The sample shows about 130,000 clones, approximately 79% of them seen only once. The sequencing sample was made of PBMCs. All receptors derive from a man aged 25-40 years in good health and CMV-seronegative.

This clone appeared a few times. The chain links TRBV4-1 to TRBJ2-4; tentatively, D is TRBD2 (6 bases). The CDR3 has 14 amino acids. Between the trimmed V and J ends, which lost 1 base and 7 bases, there was a span of 11 bases. Germline V lookup: CDR1 MGHRA, CDR2 YSYEKL. The chain's CDR3 is CASSQGAGINIQYF. The CDR3 nucleotides are TGCGCCAGCAGCCAAGGGGCGGGAATCAACATTCAGTACTTC.

This clone has just a few counts. The chain has TRBV6-5 and TRBJ1-3; D gene ambiguous. Trimming removed 2 bases from V and 1 base from J, with 6 bases in between. Germline values: CDR1 MNHEY, CDR2 SVGAGI. This CDR3 spans 14 amino acids. As DNA, the CDR3 is TGTGCCAGCAGTTACGGAGGATCTGGAAACACCATATATTTT. It is translated as CASSYGGSGNTIYF.

The chain employs TRBV7-8 and TRBJ2-2, with 14 positions matching TRBD2. Germline trimming cut 5 bases from V and 5 bases from J; bases unmatched to any gene: 7. Germline lookup yields CDR1 SGHVS and CDR2 FQNEAQ. The CDR3 sequence is 17 residues long. The CDR3 sequence: CASSPGLAGVLTGELFF. The CDR3 bases are TGTGCCAGCAGCCCGGGACTAGCGGGGGTACTTACCGGGGAGCTGTTTTTT. Full variable domain (missing parts from reference TRBV7-8 and TRBJ2-2): GAGVSQSPRYKVAKRGQDVALRCDPISGHVSLFWYQQALGQGPEFLTYFQNEAQLDKSGLPSDRFFAERPEGSVSTLKIQRTQQEDSAVYLCASSPGLAGVLTGELFFGEGSRLTVL.

This clone appeared a single time. V usage is TRBV27 and J usage is TRBJ2-7; 9 bases fit TRBD1. V shed 4 bases and J 5 bases; nucleotides not matched to a gene: 9. Per the germline V gene, CDR1 is MNHEY and CDR2 is SMNVEV (reference sequence). The CDR3 covers 15 residues. The CDR3 here is CASSSRTGGGNEQYF. The DNA for the CDR3 is TGTGCCAGCAGTTCCCGAACAGGGGGCGGCAACGAGCAGTACTTC.

The chain joins TRBV28 to TRBJ2-4; a weak D match, TRBD1 (6 bases). V was trimmed by 11 bases and J by 0 bases, leaving 11 bases between them. The CDR3 totals 13 residues. Per the germline V gene, CDR1 is MDHEN and CDR2 is SYDVKM. CDR3 amino acids: CARQGKAKNIQYF. The CDR3 DNA is TGTGCCCGCCAGGGGAAAGCCAAAAACATTCAGTACTTC.

The genes are TRBV2 and TRBJ1-1; D unclear. Germline values: CDR1 SNHLY, CDR2 FYNNEI. V lost 4 bases, J lost 0 bases, and 9 bases lay in between. The CDR3 is made up of 14 amino acids. As DNA, the CDR3 is TGTGCCAGCAGTGGGCAAACCCTGAACACTGAAGCTTTCTTT. Protein: CASSGQTLNTEAFF.

V is TRBV11-2 and J is TRBJ1-4, with TRBD1 as a possible D gene (5 bases). Germline V lookup: CDR1 SGHAT, CDR2 FQNNGV. The CDR3 totals 12 residues. Trimming pared 5 bases from V and 12 bases from J, leaving 13 bases between. The DNA for the CDR3 is TGTGCCAGCAGCCCCAGCAGGGCTGAACTGTTTTTT. Amino acid sequence: CASSPSRAELFF.

The gene calls are TRBV7-3 and TRBJ1-3; D uncertain. V was cut by 1 base and J by 0 bases, with 4 bases left in between. This CDR3 has 14 amino acids. The V gene's germline CDR1 is SGHTA and CDR2 FQGTGA. The CDR3 sequence is CASSLSSSGNTIYF. CDR3 nucleotide sequence: TGTGCCAGCAGCTTAAGCAGCTCTGGAAACACCATATATTTT.

The rearrangement links TRBV4-3 to TRBJ2-7, with no clear D. Germline-derived CDR1 and CDR2 are LGHNA and YSLEER. V was clipped by 4 bases and J by 6 bases, with 13 bases between them. The CDR3 is made up of 13 amino acids. The CDR3, as DNA: TGCGCCAGCAGCCCAGGTCGGTTCTCCGAGCAGTACTTC. Translated, it gives CASSPGRFSEQYF.

The chain employs TRBV2 and TRBJ1-2; 12 bases are a match to TRBD1. Germline V gene sequence: CDR1 SNHLY, CDR2 FYNNEI. The CDR3 has 16 residues. Germline trimming cut 4 bases from V and 4 bases from J; bases unmatched to any gene: 7. CDR3 in amino acids: CASSGDRGRGRYGYTF. In DNA form, the CDR3 reads TGTGCCAGCAGTGGGGACAGGGGGCGAGGTCGCTATGGCTACACCTTC.

The V and J genes are TRBV27 and TRBJ2-3, with 7 bases lining up with TRBD1. This CDR3 has 18 amino acids. Germline V gene lookup returns CDR1 MNHEY and CDR2 SMNVEV (reference sequence). V was pared by 3 bases and J by 4 bases, with 16 bases of the junction left unmatched. CDR3: CASSLRLRQGRAADTQYF. Here the CDR3 DNA reads TGTGCCAGCAGTTTGCGCCTACGACAGGGTAGGGCCGCAGATACGCAGTATTTT.

This clone occurred a few times. This sequence joins TRBV4-3 and TRBJ2-3; TRBD2 aligns across 8 bases. The CDR3 spans 17 residues. The V segment lost 0 bases and the J segment 1 base; nucleotides outside the gene matches: 6. Germline V lookup: CDR1 LGHNA, CDR2 YSLEER. The CDR3 here is CASSQDPAGARTDTQYF. CDR3 nucleotides: TGCGCCAGCAGCCAAGATCCAGCGGGGGCCCGCACAGATACGCAGTATTTT.

V usage is TRBV18 and J usage is TRBJ2-5; 12 bases are a match to TRBD1. Germline V gene lookup returns CDR1 KGHSH and CDR2 LQKENI. The J segment lost 5 bases and the V segment lost 2 bases, leaving 3 bases of the junction unmatched. The CDR3 length is 15 residues. The CDR3 coding sequence is TGTGCCAGCTCACCAGGGACAGGGGGCTTGGAGACCCAGTACTTC. Protein product: CASSPGTGGLETQYF. The full variable domain, in which reference TRBV18 and TRBJ2-5 provide the parts outside the CDR3, is NAGVMQNPRHLVRRRGQEARLRCSPMKGHSHVYWYRQLPEEGLKFMVYLQKENIIDESGMPKERFSAEFPKEGPSILRIQQVVRGDSAAYFCASSPGTGGLETQYFGPGTRLLVL.

This clone was counted a single time. The chain employs TRBV11-2 and TRBJ1-1; D is unresolved. V gave up 1 base and J gave up 9 bases, with 6 bases separating them. Germline CDR1 and CDR2: SGHAT and FQNNGV. The CDR3 sequence is 11 residues long. The CDR3: CASSLGAKAFF. The CDR3 DNA reads as TGTGCCAGCAGCTTAGGAGCAAAAGCTTTCTTT. The whole variable domain, filled in from reference TRBV11-2 and TRBJ1-1, reads EAGVAQSPRYKIIEKRQSVAFWCNPISGHATLYWYQQILGQGPKLLIQFQNNGVVDDSQLPKDRFSAERLKGVDSTLKIQPAKLEDSAVYLCASSLGAKAFFGQGTRLTVV.

The genes are TRBV4-3 and TRBJ2-7; D unresolved. V was shortened by 1 base and J by 3 bases, with 10 bases between the two germline ends. The CDR3 spans 14 residues. Germline values: CDR1 LGHNA, CDR2 YSLEER. The CDR3 DNA reads as TGCGCCAGCAGCCAAGCCCCCTCCGGCTACGAGCAGTACTTC. This codes for CASSQAPSGYEQYF.

The chain employs TRBV10-3 and TRBJ2-3; D perhaps matches TRBD2 (6 bases). The CDR3 extends over 12 amino acids. V was shortened by 2 bases and J by 6 bases, with 6 bases between the two germline ends. CDR1 and CDR2 (germline): ENHRY, SYGVKD. The CDR3 spells CAISEGGDTQYF. CDR3 bases: TGTGCCATCAGTGAGGGAGGGGATACGCAGTATTTT.

This chain joins TRBV28 and TRBJ1-2, with D possibly being TRBD1 (6 bases). Trimming took off 6 bases at V and 1 base at J, with 9 bases between the two ends. CDR3 size: 13 residues. Germline V lookup: CDR1 MDHEN, CDR2 SYDVKM. The CDR3 here is CASRDSRNYGYTF. CDR3 nucleotides: TGTGCCAGCAGGGACAGTCGTAACTATGGCTACACCTTC.

The rearrangement links TRBV7-3 to TRBJ2-7, with a possible D match to TRBD2 (6 bases). Germline V gene lookup returns CDR1 SGHTA and CDR2 FQGTGA. Trimming removed 5 bases from V and 7 bases from J, with 15 bases in between. The CDR3 is 13 amino acids. The CDR3 nucleotides read TGTGCCAGCAGCGGGTCCGGGGAGGAAGAGCAGTACTTC. This encodes CASSGSGEEEQYF.

Notes on this clone: The sample holds other DNA sequences that translate to the same CDR3. The chain employs TRBV13 and TRBJ2-3; TRBD2 matches at 8 bases. The CDR3 is made up of 15 amino acids. Looked up from germline, CDR1 is PRHDT and CDR2 is FYEKMQ (reference sequence). Germline trimming cut 2 bases from V and 2 bases from J; bases unmatched to any gene: 3. The CDR3 region is CASSLRGGTTDTQYF. The CDR3 nucleotides are TGTGCCAGCAGCTTACGCGGGGGGACCACAGATACGCAGTATTTT.